This section outlines one T cell receptor (beta chain) sequence together with its context. What it recognizes is unknown. Trimming cost V 2 bases and J 11 bases; bases outside gene matches: 14. From germline, CDR1 is GTSNPN and CDR2 SVGIG (reference sequence). The CDR3 is 14 residues long. Use of 60 Vbeta and 13 Jbeta primers characterized the PCR. Method: immunoSEQ multiplex PCR; TCRdb's copy keeps in-frame clones and lacks some. Of fewer than 200,000 clones in the sample, 87% were seen once. The data were taken from a study of cytomegalovirus exposure and HLA in healthy donors. Study outcomes and limitations: TCR beta V segments were, for the most part, productive about 87% or about 30% of the time in an earlier analysis. Some V segments, including TRBV6-2 and TRBV6-3, were excluded as indistinguishable. Evidence from a later analysis indicated that most CMV-associated TCR beta chains looked HLA-restricted. In vitro work confirmed that a few CMV-associated chains recognize CMV antigens.

The material sequenced was PBMCs. This TCR came from a girl in the first two years of life in good health and CMV-seronegative. V gene TRBV30 combines with J gene TRBJ2-5; TRBD1 agrees at 7 bases. Here the CDR3 reads CAWSPLGGPGEQYF. Here the CDR3 DNA reads TGTGCCTGGAGTCCCTTAGGGGGCCCTGGGGAGCAGTACTTC.